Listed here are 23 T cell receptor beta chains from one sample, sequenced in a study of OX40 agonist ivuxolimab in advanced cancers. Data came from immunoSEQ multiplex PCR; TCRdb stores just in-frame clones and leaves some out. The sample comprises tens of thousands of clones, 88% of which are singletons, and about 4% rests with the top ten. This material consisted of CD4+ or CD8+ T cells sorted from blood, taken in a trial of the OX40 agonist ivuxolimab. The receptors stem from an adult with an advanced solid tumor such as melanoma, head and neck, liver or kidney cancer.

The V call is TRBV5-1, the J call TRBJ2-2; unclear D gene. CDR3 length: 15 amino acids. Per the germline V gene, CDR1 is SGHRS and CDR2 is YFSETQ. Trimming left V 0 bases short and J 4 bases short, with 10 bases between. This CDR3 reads CASSLESTLTGELFF. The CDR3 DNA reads TGCGCCAGCAGCTTGGAATCGACCCTCACCGGGGAGCTGTTTTTT. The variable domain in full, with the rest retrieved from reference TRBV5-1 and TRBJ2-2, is KAGVTQTPRYLIKTRGQQVTLSCSPISGHRSVSWYQQTPGQGLQFLFEYFSETQRNKGNFPGRFSGRQFSNSRSEMNVSTLELGDSALYLCASSLESTLTGELFFGEGSRLTVL.

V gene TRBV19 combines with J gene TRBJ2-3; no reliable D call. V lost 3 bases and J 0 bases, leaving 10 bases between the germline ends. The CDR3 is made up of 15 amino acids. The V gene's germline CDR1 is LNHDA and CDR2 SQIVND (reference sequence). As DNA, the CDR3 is TGTGCCAGTAGTATTGGTCTTGGGAGCACAGATACGCAGTATTTT. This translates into CASSIGLGSTDTQYF.

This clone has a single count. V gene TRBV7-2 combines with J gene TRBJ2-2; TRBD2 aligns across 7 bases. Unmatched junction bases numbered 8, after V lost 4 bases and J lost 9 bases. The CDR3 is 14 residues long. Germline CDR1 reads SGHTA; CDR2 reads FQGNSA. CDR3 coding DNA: TGTGCCAGCAGCTCCCGGGGGGAGGGGCGGGAGCTGTTTTTT. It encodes CASSSRGEGRELFF.

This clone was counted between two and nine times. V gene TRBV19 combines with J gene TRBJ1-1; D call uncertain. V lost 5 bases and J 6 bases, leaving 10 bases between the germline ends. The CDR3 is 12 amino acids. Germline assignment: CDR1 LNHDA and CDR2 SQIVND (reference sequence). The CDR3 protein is CASSSPRAEAFF. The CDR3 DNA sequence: TGTGCCAGTAGTTCCCCCCGGGCTGAAGCTTTCTTT.

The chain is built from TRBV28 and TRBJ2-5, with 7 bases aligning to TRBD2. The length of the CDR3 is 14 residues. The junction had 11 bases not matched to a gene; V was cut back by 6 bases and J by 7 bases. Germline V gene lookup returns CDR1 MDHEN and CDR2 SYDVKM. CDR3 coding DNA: TGTGCCAGCAGCCGGTCGGGGGGACCTGGGACCCAGTACTTC. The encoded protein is CASSRSGGPGTQYF.

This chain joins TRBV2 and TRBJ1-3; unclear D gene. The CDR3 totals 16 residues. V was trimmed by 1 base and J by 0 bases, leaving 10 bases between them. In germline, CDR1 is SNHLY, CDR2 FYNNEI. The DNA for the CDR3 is TGTGCCAGCAGTGAAGGGGGAAAAGGCTCTGGAAACACCATATATTTT. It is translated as CASSEGGKGSGNTIYF.

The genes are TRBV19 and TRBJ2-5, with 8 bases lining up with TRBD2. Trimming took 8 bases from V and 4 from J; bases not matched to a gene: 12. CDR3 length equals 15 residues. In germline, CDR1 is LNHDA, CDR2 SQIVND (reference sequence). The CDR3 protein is CASSDQGLAGETQYF. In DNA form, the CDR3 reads TGTGCCAGTTCGGACCAAGGACTAGCTGGAGAGACCCAGTACTTC. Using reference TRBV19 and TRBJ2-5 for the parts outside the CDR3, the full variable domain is DGGITQSPKYLFRKEGQNVTLSCEQNLNHDAMYWYRQDPGQGLRLIYYSQIVNDFQKGDIAEGYSVSREKKESFPLTVTSAQKNPTAFYLCASSDQGLAGETQYFGPGTRLLVL.

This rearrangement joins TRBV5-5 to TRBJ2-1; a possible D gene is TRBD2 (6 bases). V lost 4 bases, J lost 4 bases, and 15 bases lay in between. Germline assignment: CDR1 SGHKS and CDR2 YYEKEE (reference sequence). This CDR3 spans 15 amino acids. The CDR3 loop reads CASSVGVTRYNEQFF. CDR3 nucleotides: TGTGCCAGCAGCGTTGGGGTGACTAGATACAATGAGCAGTTCTTC.

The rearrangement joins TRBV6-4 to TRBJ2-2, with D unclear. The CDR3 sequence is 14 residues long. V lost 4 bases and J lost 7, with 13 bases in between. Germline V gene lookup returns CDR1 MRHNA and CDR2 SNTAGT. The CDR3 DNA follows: TGTGCCAGCAGTGGGAACTACCCCGGCGGGGAGCTGTTTTTT. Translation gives CASSGNYPGGELFF.

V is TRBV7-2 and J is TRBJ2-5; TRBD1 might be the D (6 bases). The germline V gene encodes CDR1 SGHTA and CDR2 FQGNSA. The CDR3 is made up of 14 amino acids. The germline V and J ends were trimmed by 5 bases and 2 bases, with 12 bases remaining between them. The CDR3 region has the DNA TGTGCCAGCAGCATACAGGGTGGGCAAGAGACCCAGTACTTC. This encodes CASSIQGGQETQYF.

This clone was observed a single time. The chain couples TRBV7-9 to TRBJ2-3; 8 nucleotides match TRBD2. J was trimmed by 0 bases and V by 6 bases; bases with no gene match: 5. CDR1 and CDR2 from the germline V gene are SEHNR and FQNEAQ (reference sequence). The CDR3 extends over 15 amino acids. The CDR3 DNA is TGTGCCAGCAGTGAGACTAGCGTGAGCACAGATACGCAGTATTTT. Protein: CASSETSVSTDTQYF.

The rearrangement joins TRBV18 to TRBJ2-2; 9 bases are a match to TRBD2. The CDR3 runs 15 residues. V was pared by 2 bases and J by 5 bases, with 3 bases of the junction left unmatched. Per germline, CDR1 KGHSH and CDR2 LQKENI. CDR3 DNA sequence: TGTGCCAGCTCACCAGGCCTAGCGGGGACCGGGGAGCTGTTTTTT. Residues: CASSPGLAGTGELFF.

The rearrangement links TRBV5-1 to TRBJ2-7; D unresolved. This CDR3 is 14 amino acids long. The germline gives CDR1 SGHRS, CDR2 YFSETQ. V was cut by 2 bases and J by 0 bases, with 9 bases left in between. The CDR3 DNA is TGCGCCAGCAGCTTATCACAGCTCTCCTACGAGCAGTACTTC. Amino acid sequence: CASSLSQLSYEQYF.

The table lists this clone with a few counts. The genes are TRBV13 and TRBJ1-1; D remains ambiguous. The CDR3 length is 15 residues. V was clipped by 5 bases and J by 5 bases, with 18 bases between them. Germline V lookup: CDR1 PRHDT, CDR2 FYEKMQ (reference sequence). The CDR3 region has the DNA TGTGCCAGCAGCCCTCTATTACGAACGGGGACTGAAGCTTTCTTT. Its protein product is CASSPLLRTGTEAFF.

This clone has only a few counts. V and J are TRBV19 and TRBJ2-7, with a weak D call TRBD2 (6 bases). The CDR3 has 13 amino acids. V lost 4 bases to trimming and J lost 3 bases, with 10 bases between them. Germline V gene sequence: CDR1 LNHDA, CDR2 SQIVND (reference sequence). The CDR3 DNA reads TGTGCCAGTAGTACCGGGACTCGCTACGAGCAGTACTTC. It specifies CASSTGTRYEQYF. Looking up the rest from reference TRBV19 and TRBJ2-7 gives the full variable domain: DGGITQSPKYLFRKEGQNVTLSCEQNLNHDAMYWYRQDPGQGLRLIYYSQIVNDFQKGDIAEGYSVSREKKESFPLTVTSAQKNPTAFYLCASSTGTRYEQYFGPGTRLTVT.

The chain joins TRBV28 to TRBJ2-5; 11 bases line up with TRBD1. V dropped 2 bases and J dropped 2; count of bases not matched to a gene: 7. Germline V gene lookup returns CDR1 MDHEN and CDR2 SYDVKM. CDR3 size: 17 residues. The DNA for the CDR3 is TGTGCCAGCAGTTTACCTGGGACAGGGGGTTTGCAAGAGACCCAGTACTTC. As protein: CASSLPGTGGLQETQYF.

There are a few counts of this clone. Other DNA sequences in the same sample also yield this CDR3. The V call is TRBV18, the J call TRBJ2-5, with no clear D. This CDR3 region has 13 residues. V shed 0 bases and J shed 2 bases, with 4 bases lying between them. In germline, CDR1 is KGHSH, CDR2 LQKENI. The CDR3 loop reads CASSPPGQETQYF. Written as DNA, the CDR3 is TGTGCCAGCTCACCACCGGGTCAAGAGACCCAGTACTTC.

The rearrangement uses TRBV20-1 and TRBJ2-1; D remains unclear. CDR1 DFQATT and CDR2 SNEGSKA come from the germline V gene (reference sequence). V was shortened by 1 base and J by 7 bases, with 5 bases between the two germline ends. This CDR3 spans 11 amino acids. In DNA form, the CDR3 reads TGCAGTGCTAGAGCAAGGAATGAGCAGTTCTTC. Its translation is CSARARNEQFF.

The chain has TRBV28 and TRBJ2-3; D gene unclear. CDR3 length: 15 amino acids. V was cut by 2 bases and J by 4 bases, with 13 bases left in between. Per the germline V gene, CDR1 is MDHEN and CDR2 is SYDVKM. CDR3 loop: CASSLMGPGADTQYF. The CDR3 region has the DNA TGTGCCAGCAGTTTAATGGGCCCTGGGGCAGATACGCAGTATTTT.

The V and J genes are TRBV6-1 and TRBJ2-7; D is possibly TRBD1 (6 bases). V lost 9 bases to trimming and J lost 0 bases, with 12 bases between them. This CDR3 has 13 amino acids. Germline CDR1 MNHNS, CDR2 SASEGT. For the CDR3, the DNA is TGTGCCAGTAGTACGACAGGCTCCTACGAGCAGTACTTC. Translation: CASSTTGSYEQYF.

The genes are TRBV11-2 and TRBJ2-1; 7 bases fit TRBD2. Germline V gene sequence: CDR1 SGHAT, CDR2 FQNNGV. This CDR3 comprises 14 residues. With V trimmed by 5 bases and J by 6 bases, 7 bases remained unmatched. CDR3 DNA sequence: TGTGCCAGCAGCCCAGAAGCGGGATCCAATGAGCAGTTCTTC. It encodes CASSPEAGSNEQFF.

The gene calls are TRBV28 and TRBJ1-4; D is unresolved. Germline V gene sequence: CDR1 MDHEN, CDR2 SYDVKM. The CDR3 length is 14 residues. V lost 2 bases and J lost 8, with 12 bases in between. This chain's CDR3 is CASSLLAKGEKLFF. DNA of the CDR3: TGTGCCAGCAGTTTACTGGCCAAGGGAGAAAAACTGTTTTTT.

The CDR3 DNA reads TGTGCCAGCAGTTACTCCGGAAGCACAGATACGCAGTATTTT. Translated, it gives CASSYSGSTDTQYF. V is TRBV6-5 and J is TRBJ2-3; no reliable D call. The CDR3 runs to 14 residues. Deletions cut 0 bases from V and 0 bases from J, with 4 bases between. Germline CDR1 MNHEY, CDR2 SVGAGI.